The 20 T cell receptor beta chains reported below all come from one sample, sequenced in a study of cytomegalovirus exposure and HLA in healthy donors. A multiplex PCR was run with 60 Vbeta primers and 13 Jbeta primers. TCRdb's copy holds only in-frame clones and misses some; the assay was immunoSEQ multiplex PCR. The table records roughly 200,000 clones, about four fifths of them present only once. Sequencing used PBMCs. Receptors originate from a woman aged 25 to 39 in good health and CMV-seropositive.

This clone was observed once. The rearrangement links TRBV6-5 to TRBJ2-3, with 10 bases matching TRBD2. CDR3 length: 16 amino acids. V lost 2 bases, J lost 4 bases, and 6 bases stayed unmatched. Germline CDR1 reads MNHEY; CDR2 reads SVGAGI. The CDR3: CASSYGGLADPDTQYF. CDR3 coding DNA: TGTGCCAGCAGTTACGGAGGACTAGCGGATCCAGATACGCAGTATTTT.

V usage is TRBV7-9 and J usage is TRBJ2-7, with D perhaps matching TRBD1 (5 bases). The CDR3 length is 16 residues. Germline V gene sequence: CDR1 SEHNR, CDR2 FQNEAQ (reference sequence). The V and J ends lost 2 bases and 9 bases respectively, with 23 bases between them. Here the CDR3 DNA reads TGTGCCAGCAGCTTACCCCGGGTTAGGGCAGGGAACGGGCAGTACTTC. This gives the protein CASSLPRVRAGNGQYF. The full variable domain, rest sourced from reference TRBV7-9 and TRBJ2-7, is DTGVSQNPRHKITKRGQNVTFRCDPISEHNRLYWYRQTLGQGPEFLTYFQNEAQLEKSRLLSDRFSAERPKGSFSTLEIQRTEQGDSAMYLCASSLPRVRAGNGQYFGPGTRLTVT.

The V gene is TRBV20-1, the J gene TRBJ2-7; 7 bases are a match to TRBD1. This CDR3 region has 11 residues. CDR1 and CDR2 (germline): DFQATT, SNEGSKA (reference sequence). The J segment lost 6 bases and the V segment lost 4 bases, leaving 3 bases of the junction unmatched. The CDR3 sequence is CSAKRGREQYF. The CDR3 DNA reads as TGCAGTGCTAAGAGGGGGCGCGAGCAGTACTTC.

The V gene is TRBV6-6, the J gene TRBJ2-3, with TRBD2 matching over 7 bases. The CDR3 has 14 residues. The trim removed 11 bases at V and 2 bases at J, leaving 10 bases unmatched. CDR1 and CDR2 from the germline V gene are MNHNY and SVGAGI (reference sequence). CDR3 in DNA: TGTGCCTCTAGGTCTAGCGGCAACACAGATACGCAGTATTTT. Its translation is CASRSSGNTDTQYF.

This chain joins TRBV5-4 and TRBJ2-1; tentatively, D is TRBD2 (6 bases). V dropped 2 bases and J dropped 6 bases, with 12 bases sitting between them. Germline CDR1 SGHNT, CDR2 YYREEE (reference sequence). The CDR3 covers 14 residues. Here the CDR3 DNA reads TGTGCCAGCAGCTTCGGAGGGGTAGGCAATGAGCAGTTCTTC. It yields the protein CASSFGGVGNEQFF.

The rearrangement links TRBV13 to TRBJ2-5; possible D gene TRBD2, 5 bases. Germline-derived CDR1 and CDR2 are PRHDT and FYEKMQ (reference sequence). The CDR3 consists of 14 residues. The V end was cut by 4 bases, the J end by 2 bases, with 11 bases between. CDR3 DNA: TGTGCCAGCAGCTCACGACGGACTCAAGAGACCCAGTACTTC. Its translation: CASSSRRTQETQYF.

This clone has a handful of counts. V gene TRBV18 combines with J gene TRBJ2-3; TRBD1 is a possible D gene (6 bases). Between the trimmed V and J ends, which lost 0 bases and 4 bases, there was a span of 11 bases. The CDR3 is 15 amino acids. Looked up from germline, CDR1 is KGHSH and CDR2 is LQKENI. In nucleotides, the CDR3 is TGTGCCAGCTCACCACCAGCAGGGGCCTCAGATACGCAGTATTTT. Its protein product is CASSPPAGASDTQYF.

The chain employs TRBV29-1 and TRBJ1-2; no reliable D call. This CDR3 has 15 amino acids. The V gene's germline CDR1 is SQVTM and CDR2 ANQGSEA. V was clipped by 6 bases and J by 5 bases, with 22 bases between them. The DNA for the CDR3 is TGCAGCGTCGAACCTATCTCCAACCGATTATATGGCTACACCTTC. Its protein is CSVEPISNRLYGYTF. The full variable domain, with the rest looked up from reference TRBV29-1 and TRBJ1-2, is SAVISQKPSRDICQRGTSLTIQCQVDSQVTMMFWYRQQPGQSLTLIATANQGSEATYESGFVIDKFPISRPNLTFSTLTVSNMSPEDSSIYLCSVEPISNRLYGYTFGSGTRLTVV.

This chain links TRBV9 with TRBJ1-6; D perhaps matches TRBD1 (5 bases). The ends were cut back, 2 bases at V and 7 bases at J, with 10 bases in the middle. This CDR3 region has 14 residues. The V gene's germline CDR1 is SGDLS and CDR2 YYNGEE. CDR3 coding DNA: TGTGCCAGCAGCGTGGGGGGAGCGAATTCACCCCTCCACTTT. Its protein product is CASSVGGANSPLHF.

This clone was detected once. This chain links TRBV6-1 with TRBJ2-4; D call uncertain. The V end was cut by 2 bases, the J end by 8 bases, with 10 bases between. The CDR3 loop spans 13 amino acids. CDR1 MNHNS and CDR2 SASEGT come from the germline V gene. CDR3 DNA: TGTGCCAGCAGTGAAACTGGTCCCGACATTCAGTACTTC. Residues: CASSETGPDIQYF.

This clone has just one count. J is TRBJ1-5 and V is TRBV2, with 8 nucleotides matching TRBD1. The CDR3 consists of 15 residues. Germline CDR1 SNHLY, CDR2 FYNNEI. Trimming cost V 7 bases and J 4 bases; bases outside gene matches: 9. The CDR3 region is CASIMDRVGNQPQHF. The CDR3, as DNA: TGTGCCAGCATTATGGACAGGGTAGGGAATCAGCCCCAGCATTTT.

The rearrangement links TRBV9 to TRBJ2-5; TRBD1 matches at 7 bases. This CDR3 is 15 amino acids long. The J segment lost 5 bases and the V segment lost 4 bases, leaving 11 bases of the junction unmatched. In germline, CDR1 is SGDLS, CDR2 YYNGEE. This chain's CDR3 is CASSSGQEKWETQYF. For the CDR3, the DNA is TGTGCCAGCAGCTCCGGACAGGAAAAGTGGGAGACCCAGTACTTC.

The chain is built from TRBV19 and TRBJ2-7; 11 nucleotides agree with TRBD1. Germline-derived CDR1 and CDR2 are LNHDA and SQIVND (reference sequence). This CDR3 has 15 residues. Germline trimming cut 5 bases from V and 0 bases from J; bases unmatched to any gene: 3. The DNA of the CDR3 is TGTGCCAGTAGTGGAGGACAGGGGGCCTCCTACGAGCAGTACTTC. It codes for CASSGGQGASYEQYF.

V and J are TRBV9 and TRBJ2-1; TRBD2 matches 7 bases. Germline trimming cut 2 bases from V and 4 bases from J; bases unmatched to any gene: 6. This CDR3 region has 15 residues. Germline CDR1 reads SGDLS; CDR2 reads YYNGEE. The CDR3 nucleotides are TGTGCCAGCAGCGTGATGGCGGGAGAGTACAATGAGCAGTTCTTC. Translating gives CASSVMAGEYNEQFF.

CDR3: CASMSGRDEGQETQYF. CDR3 in DNA: TGTGCCAGCATGTCCGGGAGGGATGAGGGCCAAGAGACCCAGTACTTC. The genes are TRBV25-1 and TRBJ2-5; 8 positions match TRBD2. The CDR3 is 16 amino acids. With 7 bases clipped from V and 1 base from J, the junction kept 11 bases outside the gene matches. Per germline, CDR1 MGHDK and CDR2 SYGVNS.

The chain recombines TRBV28 with TRBJ2-7; the D gene is possibly TRBD1 (6 bases). V lost 3 bases and J 4 bases, leaving 10 bases between the germline ends. Germline values: CDR1 MDHEN, CDR2 SYDVKM. The CDR3 contains 13 residues. In nucleotides, the CDR3 is TGTGCCAGCAGTTTGTCAGGGGCATACGAGCAGTACTTC. Amino acids: CASSLSGAYEQYF.

The chain is built from TRBV19 and TRBJ2-2; D may be TRBD2 (7 bases). The CDR3 consists of 14 residues. Germline-derived CDR1 and CDR2 are LNHDA and SQIVND (reference sequence). Trimming left V 8 bases short and J 7 bases short, with 17 bases between. The DNA of the CDR3 is TGTGCCAGTCACCTGGGGGGGCCGGGCGGGGAGCTGTTTTTT. Encoded protein: CASHLGGPGGELFF.

The rearrangement uses TRBV6-6 and TRBJ2-7; 12 positions agree with TRBD2. Trimming cost V 6 bases and J 3 bases; bases outside gene matches: 9. CDR3 length equals 16 residues. Germline V gene sequence: CDR1 MNHNY, CDR2 SVGAGI (reference sequence). As DNA, the CDR3 is TGTGCCAGCAGCTCCGGGACTAGCGGGCTTATCTACGAGCAGTACTTC. This codes for CASSSGTSGLIYEQYF.

CDR3 residues: CASSHGAGFDEKLFF. The CDR3 nucleotides are TGTGCCAGCAGCCACGGGGCGGGGTTCGATGAAAAACTGTTTTTT. J is TRBJ1-4 and V is TRBV13, with D tentatively TRBD1 (5 bases). The V end was cut by 5 bases, the J end by 6 bases, with 16 bases between. Germline V CDR1 and CDR2: PRHDT, FYEKMQ (reference sequence). The CDR3 runs 15 residues.

V usage is TRBV13 and J usage is TRBJ2-1; D ambiguous. The CDR3 length is 11 residues. Trimming stripped 6 bases from V and 7 bases from J, with 7 bases between. The germline CDR1 and CDR2 sequences are PRHDT and FYEKMQ (reference sequence). CDR3 bases: TGTGCCAGCAGAATGGCTAATGAGCAGTTCTTC. Translated, it gives CASRMANEQFF.